The text below deals with one TCR beta chain. Authors' processing steps: Using reference gene primer amplification, nucleated cell counts were estimated. Sequencing used immunoSEQ multiplex PCR; TCRdb keeps in-frame clones, though not all of them. V, J and clone size derive from that table, while D and trimming were established from the DNA sequence. Seen here are around 250,000 clones, 75% to 90% observed once, and the top ten hold over 1.5%. The germline CDR1 and CDR2 sequences are MNHEY and SVGAGI. CDR3 length: 14 amino acids. The V and J ends lost 5 bases and 10 bases respectively, with 21 bases between them. Participants' own reports of clinical history determined their cohort assignment. This sample is drawn from a study of blood T cell repertoires in COVID-19. Study-wide background: From T cells, B-cell-depleted T cells, or PBMCs came the material, which was cDNA or gDNA.

This clonotype was sampled from a woman between 50 and 59 years old who had recovered from COVID-19. Material: PBMCs or T cells enriched from blood (not recorded which). The genes are TRBV6-5 and TRBJ2-7, with unresolved D. CDR3 loop: CASSTPFLSTLQYF. The CDR3 bases are TGTGCCAGCAGTACCCCATTTCTCAGTACCCTCCAGTACTTC.